The 21 T cell receptor beta chains reported below all come from one sample, sequenced in a study of T cell clonality in common variable immunodeficiency. Study-level points and caveats: Reportedly, TCR beta sequences from common variable immunodeficiency showed fewer deletions and N-nucleotide insertions.

These receptors lack a known antigen. Produced via immunoSEQ multiplex PCR; TCRdb's table is partial and in-frame only. The sample has roughly 23,000 clones, none seen only once. The material sequenced was peripheral blood mononuclear cells. The receptors here all came from a human donor with common variable immunodeficiency.

With regard to this clone: The CDR3 end falls 3 residues outside the read, so it is completed with the germline J gene. V and J are TRBV19 and TRBJ2-1, with 7 bases lining up with TRBD2. The length of the CDR3 is 16 residues. V was clipped by 2 bases and J by 3 bases; unmatched bases: 7. Germline CDR1 is LNHDA and CDR2 is SQIVND (reference sequence). The CDR3 bases that were read are TGTGCCAGTAGTATAAGATCCGGGACTATCTACAATGAG. Translation gives CASSIRSGTIYNE. The whole CDR3 sequence is CASSIRSGTIYNEQFF.

This clone was detected many times. The CDR3 extends 3 residues past the end of the read, so its final part is completed from the germline J gene. This chain joins TRBV5-1 and TRBJ2-6, with D maybe TRBD1 (6 bases). The CDR3 covers 15 residues. Germline V gene sequence: CDR1 SGHRS, CDR2 YFSETQ. V lost 4 bases and J lost 0, with 8 bases in between. CDR3: CASSADSSGANVLTF. CDR3 DNA (partial): TGCGCCAGCAGCGCGGACAGCTCTGGGGCCAACGTC.

This clone has only a few counts. CDR3 region: CATRRDTGELFF. The part of the CDR3 DNA that was read is TGCGCCACCCGGCGGGACACCGGGGAG. This chain connects TRBV5-1 to TRBJ2-2; D is perhaps TRBD2 (5 bases). The read gets to within 3 residues of the CDR3 end, and the germline J gene fills in the rest. CDR1 and CDR2 (germline): SGHRS, YFSETQ. This CDR3 region has 12 residues. The germline V and J ends were trimmed by 9 bases and 3 bases, with 9 bases remaining between them.

This clone was counted a few times. Read sequence stops 3 residues before the CDR3 end, and the germline J gene provides the missing end. The chain has TRBV19 and TRBJ2-6; TRBD2 matches at 12 bases. The CDR3 runs to 21 residues. The trim removed 5 bases at V and 2 bases at J, leaving 16 bases unmatched. Germline CDR1 and CDR2: LNHDA and SQIVND (reference sequence). The sequenced part of the CDR3 DNA is TGTGCCAGTAGTGTGGGACTAGCGGGCGGATGGTTCGGTCCTGGGGCCAACGTC. Translation gives CASSVGLAGGWFGPGANV. The full CDR3 protein is CASSVGLAGGWFGPGANVLTF.

This clone has only a few counts. The sequenced CDR3 bases are TGTGCCTGGAGTGGGGGGGGGACTGAA. Encoded protein: CAWSGGGTE. In full, the CDR3 reads CAWSGGGTEAFF. This chain connects TRBV30 to TRBJ1-1, with D maybe TRBD1 (5 bases). The read is 3 residues too short to cover the CDR3 end, so that end is filled in from the germline J gene. Germline CDR1 reads GTSNPN; CDR2 reads SVGIG (reference sequence). V dropped 1 base and J dropped 5 bases, with 8 bases sitting between them. The CDR3 loop spans 12 amino acids.

About this clone itself: The observed sequence ends 3 residues before the CDR3 terminus, with the missing tail filled in from the germline J gene. The chain has TRBV2 and TRBJ1-4; weak D call: TRBD1 (6 bases). The V end was cut by 8 bases, the J end by 3 bases, with 10 bases between. The germline gives CDR1 SNHLY, CDR2 FYNNEI. The CDR3 totals 13 residues. The CDR3 bases that were read are TGTGCCAGCCAGGACAGACCTAATGAAAAA. This gives the protein CASQDRPNEK. In full, the CDR3 reads CASQDRPNEKLFF.

With regard to this clone: The read gets to within 3 residues of the CDR3 end, and the germline J gene fills in the rest. The chain has TRBV7-9 and TRBJ1-1, with TRBD1 as a possible D gene (5 bases). The V gene lost 3 bases and the J gene lost 5 bases, with 10 bases spanning the gap. The CDR3 totals 13 residues. Germline CDR1 reads SEHNR; CDR2 reads FQNEAQ (reference sequence). The CDR3 reads CASSFGGATEAFF. The sequenced part of the CDR3 DNA is TGTGCCAGCAGCTTTGGCGGGGCGACTGAA.

This clone appeared many times. The CDR3 end lies 3 residues beyond the end of the read and is filled in from the germline J gene. The chain combines TRBV18 with TRBJ2-7; tentative D call: TRBD2 (6 bases). CDR3 length: 14 residues. Trimming took off 8 bases at V and 4 bases at J, with 18 bases between the two ends. Germline V lookup: CDR1 KGHSH, CDR2 LQKENI. The CDR3 loop reads CASTYGAGQYEQYF. CDR3 bases read: TGTGCCAGCACGTACGGGGCGGGGCAGTACGAG.

About this clone: Sequencing ends 3 residues short of the CDR3 end; the germline J gene provides the rest. The chain carries TRBV18 and TRBJ2-1; 8 positions agree with TRBD2. The junction had 9 bases not matched to a gene; V was cut back by 2 bases and J by 6 bases. The CDR3 is 16 amino acids. Germline values: CDR1 KGHSH, CDR2 LQKENI. CDR3 sequence: CASSPKFAGGINEQFF. The sequenced CDR3 bases are TGTGCCAGCTCACCAAAGTTCGCGGGAGGAATCAATGAG.

This clone was detected a few times. Read data end 3 residues before the CDR3 end; the end is taken from the germline J gene. Other DNA sequences within the sample encode an identical CDR3. J is TRBJ2-1 and V is TRBV2, with 11 bases fitting TRBD2. This CDR3 is built from 16 residues. Trimming at V came to 4 bases and at J to 2 bases, leaving 4 bases not matched to a gene. CDR1 and CDR2 from the germline V gene are SNHLY and FYNNEI. The CDR3 bases that were read are TGTGCCAGCAGTGCCCCGGGACTAGCGGCCTACAATGAG. Residues: CASSAPGLAAYNE. The whole CDR3 region reads CASSAPGLAAYNEQFF.

This clone was observed many times. Sequencing ends 3 residues short of the CDR3 end; the germline J gene provides the rest. The chain couples TRBV19 to TRBJ1-4, with D uncertain. Trimming shortened V by 1 base and J by 8 bases, and 20 bases separated the two germline ends. There are 17 residues in the CDR3. CDR1 is LNHDA, CDR2 SQIVND, per germline (reference sequence). The sequenced part of the CDR3 DNA is TGTGCCAGTAGTATAGTAGCCAGTTTTCCCTCTCAGGAAAAA. Translation: CASSIVASFPSQEK. The complete CDR3 reads CASSIVASFPSQEKLFF.

This clone was counted many times. The DNA ends 3 residues before the CDR3 does, and the rest of the CDR3 is filled in from the germline J gene. The V gene is TRBV5-1, the J gene TRBJ1-1; 7 nucleotides line up with TRBD1. J gave up 7 bases and V 3 bases, and 15 bases lay outside the gene matches. Germline loops: CDR1 SGHRS, CDR2 YFSETQ. The CDR3 length is 16 residues. The sequenced part of the CDR3 DNA is TGCGCCAGCAGCTGGACACTGACAGGGACCGACGGTGAA. This encodes CASSWTLTGTDGE. The full CDR3 is CASSWTLTGTDGEAFF. The full variable domain, its missing parts supplied by reference TRBV5-1 and TRBJ1-1, is KAGVTQTPRYLIKTRGQQVTLSCSPISGHRSVSWYQQTPGQGLQFLFEYFSETQRNKGNFPGRFSGRQFSNSRSEMNVSTLELGDSALYLCASSWTLTGTDGEAFFGQGTRLTVV.

This clone has a count of ten or more. The DNA ends 3 residues before the CDR3 does, and the rest of the CDR3 is filled in from the germline J gene. The V call is TRBV10-1, the J call TRBJ1-4, with a possible D match to TRBD1 (6 bases). V lost 2 bases, J lost 8 bases, and 12 bases lay in between. CDR3 length: 14 amino acids. CDR1 is WNHNN and CDR2 is SYGVQD in the germline V gene (reference sequence). The sequenced part of the CDR3 DNA is TGCGCCAGCAGTGAGGTGGGGGCGGGAGAAAAA. It translates to CASSEVGAGEK. The whole CDR3 reads CASSEVGAGEKLFF.

The table lists this clone with many counts. Read coverage stops 3 residues before the CDR3 terminus; the germline J gene supplies the remainder. The chain combines TRBV7-2 with TRBJ1-5; D perhaps matches TRBD1 (6 bases). The CDR3 has 12 amino acids. Germline V gives CDR1 SGHTA, CDR2 FQGNSA. CDR3 DNA (partial): TGTGCCAGCAGCGTGCGGGGGGGCCCC. Translation gives CASSVRGGP. The full-length CDR3 reads as CASSVRGGPQHF.

This clone appeared many times. With the read ending 3 residues before the CDR3 end, the germline J gene is used to fill in that end. This chain uses TRBV6-2 or TRBV6-3 with TRBJ2-5; 11 nucleotides align to TRBD2. The CDR3 has 16 residues. V lost 2 bases to trimming and J lost 0 bases; unmatched junction nucleotides: 2. The germline CDR1 and CDR2 sequences are MNHEY and SVGEGT. CDR3 in amino acids: CASSYVAGGDQETQYF. CDR3 DNA (partial): TGTGCCAGCAGTTACGTAGCGGGAGGGGACCAAGAGACC.

In regard to this clone: The CDR3 end falls 3 residues outside the read, so it is completed with the germline J gene. The chain joins TRBV10-2 to TRBJ2-7; 11 bases fit TRBD1. The CDR3 is 14 amino acids. The junction had 2 bases not matched to a gene; V was cut back by 5 bases and J by 2 bases. Germline V gives CDR1 WSHSY, CDR2 SAAADI. Incomplete CDR3 DNA: TGCGCCAGCAGTTTGGGACAGGGGGCCTACGAG. Translating it yields CASSLGQGAYE. The full CDR3 reads CASSLGQGAYEQYF.

This clone was found a few times. The CDR3 goes on 3 residues after the read ends, and that part is filled in from the germline J gene. The rearrangement links TRBV18 to TRBJ2-7, with 8 bases fitting TRBD1. The CDR3 runs to 17 residues. The germline CDR1 and CDR2 sequences are KGHSH and LQKENI. Germline trimming cut 3 bases from V and 5 bases from J; bases unmatched to any gene: 15. CDR3 residues: CASSPPRRDRGSHEQYF. CDR3 DNA (partial): TGTGCCAGCTCACCGCCGCGCCGCGACAGGGGATCCCACGAG.

This clone came up a few times. The DNA ends 3 residues before the CDR3 does, and the rest of the CDR3 is filled in from the germline J gene. The chain combines TRBV6-1 with TRBJ1-1; no reliable D call. V shed 4 bases and J shed 0 bases, with 15 bases lying between them. Germline V lookup: CDR1 MNHNS, CDR2 SASEGT. The CDR3 runs 16 residues. The CDR3 bases that were read are TGTGCCAGCAGTGCCTTCCCTACGGGTATGAACACTGAA. This gives the protein CASSAFPTGMNTE. From start to end, the CDR3 is CASSAFPTGMNTEAFF.

This clone was seen many times. CDR3 protein: CATQTQSSYNEQFF. The DNA read from the CDR3 is TGTGCCACTCAAACACAGAGCTCCTACAATGAG. V gene TRBV10-3 combines with J gene TRBJ2-1; no firm D call. With the read ending 3 residues before the CDR3 end, the germline J gene is used to fill in that end. V was cut by 10 bases and J by 0 bases, with 13 bases left in between. This CDR3 has 14 residues. Germline values: CDR1 ENHRY, CDR2 SYGVKD.

Turning to this clone: The read terminates 3 residues before the CDR3 end, so the remaining end is supplied by the germline J gene. The chain employs TRBV5-1 and TRBJ1-2; tentative D call: TRBD1 (5 bases). CDR1 is SGHRS and CDR2 is YFSETQ in the germline V gene. The CDR3 runs to 14 residues. V was pared by 3 bases and J by 2 bases, with 11 bases between. CDR3 residues: CASSYQDKNYGYTF. CDR3 DNA, as far as it was read: TGCGCCAGCAGCTACCAGGACAAGAACTATGGC.

This clone was seen at least ten times. Germline and junction disagree at one end, which may indicate a read error. The CDR3 is cut off 3 residues early in the read; its end comes from the germline J gene. The V gene is TRBV6-2 or TRBV6-3, the J gene TRBJ2-7; 7 bases are a match to TRBD1. The germline V gene encodes CDR1 MNHEY and CDR2 SVGEGT. The CDR3 has 14 amino acids. The CDR3 reads CASRYWDSSYEQYF. The CDR3 DNA, read in part, is TGTGCCAGCAGGTACTGGGACAGCTCCTACGAG.